This is a list of T cell receptor beta chains from one sample in a study of Tregs in tolerant kidney transplant recipients. Here immunoSEQ multiplex PCR was the method, and the copy in TCRdb shows in-frame clones only, minus some. The table includes about 240,000 clones, more than 65% detected once. The material sequenced was CD4+ T cells from blood. These receptors were collected from a human donor in good health. The CDR3 runs from the conserved cysteine through the conserved F or W. D genes are given only for firm matches. Part of the rows lack a size; the others show once, few, many or a class for expanded clones.

TRBJ1-5	14	TRBD1	TRBV25-1	-	CASSAQGNNQPQHF	TGTGCCAGCAGTGCACAGGGGAACAATCAGCCCCAGCATTTT
TRBJ1-4	13	-	TRBV5-1	few	CASRSGTGEKLFF	TGCGCCAGCAGATCCGGGACGGGAGAAAAACTGTTTTTT
TRBJ1-6	11	-	TRBV20-1	-	CSAEGVSPLHF	TGCAGTGCTGAGGGGGTTTCACCCCTCCACTTT
TRBJ2-3	15	-	TRBV2	-	CASSEANAGADTQYF	TGTGCCAGCAGTGAAGCGAATGCCGGGGCAGATACGCAGTATTTT
TRBJ1-1	12	TRBD1	TRBV19	-	CASSRQGAGAFF	TGTGCCAGTAGTAGGCAGGGGGCAGGGGCTTTCTTT
TRBJ2-5	15	-	TRBV5-1	-	CASSLGAGGVETQYF	TGCGCCAGCAGCTTGGGGGCAGGCGGCGTAGAGACCCAGTACTTC
TRBJ2-1	18	TRBD2	TRBV7-8	-	CASSLAPSAGVASNEQFF	TGTGCCAGCAGCTTAGCGCCCTCTGCGGGGGTGGCTAGTAATGAGCAGTTCTTC
TRBJ1-2	12	-	TRBV7-9	-	CAGGEMTYGYTF	TGTGCCGGAGGGGAGATGACGTATGGCTACACCTTC
TRBJ1-2	15	-	TRBV7-2	-	CASSSRTLKGYGYTF	TGTGCCAGCAGCTCGCGGACCCTTAAAGGCTATGGCTACACCTTC
TRBJ2-5	17	-	TRBV4-1	-	CASSQVSTPPVQETQYF	TGCGCCAGCAGCCAAGTTAGCACCCCACCAGTCCAAGAGACCCAGTACTTC
TRBJ1-1	15	-	TRBV29-1	-	CSVEEGYSISTEAFF	TGCAGCGTTGAGGAAGGATACTCGATTTCCACTGAAGCTTTCTTT
TRBJ2-3	13	-	TRBV4-2	few	CASSQSTADTQYF	TGTGCCAGCAGCCAGTCTACTGCCGATACGCAGTATTTT
TRBJ1-1	17	-	TRBV5-5	-	CASSWAAGRDLNTEAFF	TGTGCCAGCAGCTGGGCGGCGGGGCGCGACCTTAACACTGAAGCTTTCTTT
TRBJ1-6	15	TRBD1	TRBV7-3	-	CASSARQGTYSPLHF	TGTGCCAGCAGCGCCAGACAGGGGACCTATTCACCCCTCCACTTT
TRBJ1-4	15	-	TRBV5-1	-	CASSSAGPPNEKLFF	TGCGCCAGCAGCTCCGCAGGGCCCCCTAATGAAAAACTGTTTTTT
TRBJ1-3	15	-	TRBV5-1	-	CASSPRTSSGNTIYF	TGCGCCAGCAGCCCGCGGACCTCCTCTGGAAACACCATATATTTT
TRBJ2-2	14	-	TRBV21-1	once	CASINREGAGELFF	TGTGCCAGCATTAACCGCGAAGGGGCCGGGGAGCTGTTTTTT
TRBJ2-5	16	TRBD2	TRBV5-4	few	CASSPASGGAEKTQYF	TGTGCCAGCAGCCCAGCAAGCGGGGGGGCTGAGAAGACCCAGTACTTC
TRBJ1-3	17	-	TRBV30	-	CAWSVGGPDRRGNTIYF	TGTGCCTGGAGTGTGGGGGGGCCGGACAGAAGGGGAAACACCATATATTTT
TRBJ2-2	13	-	TRBV19	-	CASSIGYTGELFF	TGTGCCAGTAGTATAGGGTACACCGGGGAGCTGTTTTTT
TRBJ1-5	15	TRBD1	TRBV10-3	-	CAISGGDRGNQPQHF	TGTGCCATCAGTGGTGGGGACAGGGGGAATCAGCCCCAGCATTTT
TRBJ1-6	13	-	TRBV4-2	-	CASSQLQNSPLHF	TGTGCCAGCAGCCAATTACAGAATTCACCCCTCCACTTT
TRBJ2-7	13	-	TRBV5-6	-	CASSLGFSYEQYF	TGTGCCAGCAGCCTAGGGTTTTCCTACGAGCAGTACTTC
TRBJ1-4	16	-	TRBV11-2	-	CASSPQSSRANEKLFF	TGTGCCAGCAGCCCCCAGAGCTCTAGGGCTAATGAAAAACTGTTTTTT
TRBJ1-4	13	TRBD1	TRBV2	-	CASCRGLEEKLFF	TGTGCCAGTTGCAGGGGGCTAGAGGAAAAACTGTTTTTT
TRBJ2-1	14	TRBD1	TRBV11-3	-	CASSSGDRNNEQFF	TGTGCCAGCAGCTCAGGGGACAGAAACAATGAGCAGTTCTTC
TRBJ1-3	18	-	TRBV6-1	-	CASSEAFSGDSSGNTIYF	TGTGCCAGCAGTGAAGCATTTTCGGGGGATAGCTCTGGAAACACCATATATTTT
TRBJ2-5	13	-	TRBV11-3	-	CASSLGGGETQYF	TGTGCCAGCAGCTTGGGCGGGGGCGAGACCCAGTACTTC
TRBJ2-5	13	-	TRBV7-2	-	CASSLDRKETQYF	TGTGCCAGCAGCCTCGACAGGAAAGAGACCCAGTACTTC
TRBJ2-3	16	TRBD1	TRBV14	-	CASSRQGQGRTDTQYF	TGTGCCAGCAGCCGACAAGGACAGGGAAGAACAGATACGCAGTATTTT
TRBJ2-7	14	-	TRBV6-5	once	CASSYSQGSYEQYF	TGTGCCAGCAGTTACTCCCAGGGATCGTACGAGCAGTACTTC
TRBJ2-2	11	-	TRBV6-5	few	CASARTGELFF	TGTGCCAGCGCCCGCACCGGGGAGCTGTTTTTT
TRBJ2-2	15	-	TRBV19	once	CASSSEGEVTGELFF	TGTGCCAGTAGTAGTGAGGGTGAAGTCACCGGGGAGCTGTTTTTT
TRBJ2-7	14	-	TRBV5-1	-	CASHAEGGLYEQYF	TGCGCCAGCCACGCGGAGGGGGGGCTCTACGAGCAGTACTTC
TRBJ1-3	13	-	TRBV18	-	CASCWRTDDTIYF	TGTGCCAGCTGCTGGAGGACGGACGACACCATATATTTT
TRBJ2-3	19	-	TRBV12-1	-	CASSPGTSGRAGSTDTQYF	TGTGCCAGCAGCCCCGGGACTAGCGGGAGGGCGGGGAGCACAGATACGCAGTATTTT
TRBJ2-2	15	TRBD1	TRBV19	-	CASSFRDRGTGELFF	TGTGCCAGTAGTTTCCGGGACAGGGGTACCGGGGAGCTGTTTTTT
TRBJ1-1	14	TRBD1	TRBV6-1	-	CASSRDRGYSEAFF	TGTGCCAGCAGCCGAGACAGGGGGTATAGTGAAGCTTTCTTT
TRBJ1-1	13	-	TRBV11-3	-	CASSPDLNTEAFF	TGTGCCAGCAGCCCAGACTTGAACACTGAAGCTTTCTTT
TRBJ1-1	13	-	TRBV9	-	CASKDTSNTEAFF	TGTGCCAGCAAAGATACGTCGAACACTGAAGCTTTCTTT
TRBJ1-1	14	-	TRBV19	-	CASSIAGAITEAFF	TGTGCCAGTAGTATCGCAGGGGCGATAACTGAAGCTTTCTTT
TRBJ2-7	15	-	TRBV5-1	-	CASSLVGKDVGEQYF	TGCGCCAGCAGCTTGGTGGGAAAAGATGTCGGCGAGCAGTACTTC
TRBJ2-3	19	TRBD2	TRBV11-2	-	CASSFKGTSGSKGTDTQYF	TGTGCCAGCAGTTTTAAGGGGACTAGCGGGAGTAAGGGCACAGATACGCAGTATTTT